This T cell receptor (beta chain) came from a study of blood T cell repertoires in COVID-19. Germline V CDR1 and CDR2: SGHRS, YFSETQ. V lost 5 bases, J lost 6 bases, and 22 bases lay in between. The CDR3 spans 16 residues. Sequenced by immunoSEQ multiplex PCR; TCRdb stores in-frame clones only, minus some. The repertoire consists of fewer than 150,000 clones, with about 77% occurring once and the leading ten covering roughly 20%. The chain links TRBV5-1 to TRBJ2-3; D is possibly TRBD2 (5 bases). The sequence was obtained from an elderly man with acute or convalescent COVID-19. The sample was peripheral blood. The DNA for the CDR3 is TGCGCCAGCAGTCTGCCGGGAATCGTGGGTGCCGATACGCAGTATTTT. It is translated as CASSLPGIVGADTQYF.